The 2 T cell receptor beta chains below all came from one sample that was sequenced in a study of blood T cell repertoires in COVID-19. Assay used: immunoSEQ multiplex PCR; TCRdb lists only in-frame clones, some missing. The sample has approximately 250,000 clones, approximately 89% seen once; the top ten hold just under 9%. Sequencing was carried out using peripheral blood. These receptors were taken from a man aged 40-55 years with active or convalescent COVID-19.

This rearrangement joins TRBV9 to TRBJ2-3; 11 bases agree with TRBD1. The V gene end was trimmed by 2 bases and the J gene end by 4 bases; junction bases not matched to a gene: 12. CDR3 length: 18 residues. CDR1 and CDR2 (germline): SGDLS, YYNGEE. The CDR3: CASSVQDRDRGSADTQYF. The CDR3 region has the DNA TGTGCCAGCAGCGTCCAGGACCGGGACAGGGGGAGCGCAGATACGCAGTATTTT. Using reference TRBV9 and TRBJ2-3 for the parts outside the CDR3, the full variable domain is DSGVTQTPKHLITATGQRVTLRCSPRSGDLSVYWYQQSLDQGLQFLIQYYNGEERAKGNILERFSAQQFPDLHSELNLSSLELGDSALYFCASSVQDRDRGSADTQYFGPGTRLTVL.

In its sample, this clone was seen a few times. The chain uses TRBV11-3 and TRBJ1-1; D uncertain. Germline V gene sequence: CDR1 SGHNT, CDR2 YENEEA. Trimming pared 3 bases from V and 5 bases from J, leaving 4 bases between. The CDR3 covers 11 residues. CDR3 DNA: TGTGCCAGCAGCTTCGGTACTGAAGCTTTCTTT. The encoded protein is CASSFGTEAFF.